This entry lists 13 T cell receptor beta chains sequenced from one sample in a study of blood T cell repertoires in COVID-19. Profiled with immunoSEQ multiplex PCR; TCRdb holds only in-frame clones, not every one. The sample has under 300,000 clones, 75% to 90% seen once. Sequenced input: peripheral blood. The receptor set was obtained from a man aged 50-59 years with acute or convalescent COVID-19.

The V gene is TRBV5-1, the J gene TRBJ1-6; D is possibly TRBD1 (5 bases). Deletions cut 0 bases from V and 0 bases from J, with 7 bases between. The CDR3 is made up of 16 amino acids. Germline V gene sequence: CDR1 SGHRS, CDR2 YFSETQ. CDR3 coding DNA: TGCGCCAGCAGCTTGGGGCAGGGCTCCTATAATTCACCCCTCCACTTT. Protein product: CASSLGQGSYNSPLHF.

The V gene is TRBV24-1, the J gene TRBJ2-5, with TRBD2 matching 7 bases. The CDR3 is 13 amino acids. Germline V lookup: CDR1 KGHDR, CDR2 SFDVKD. The J segment lost 2 bases and the V segment lost 5 bases, leaving 1 base of the junction unmatched. Here the CDR3 DNA reads TGTGCCACCAGTGGGGGGGGACAAGAGACCCAGTACTTC. It specifies CATSGGGQETQYF.

The gene calls are TRBV19 and TRBJ2-7; 7 positions match TRBD1. The CDR3 spans 12 residues. The J segment lost 1 base and the V segment lost 6 bases, leaving 0 bases of the junction unmatched. The germline V gene encodes CDR1 LNHDA and CDR2 SQIVND (reference sequence). CDR3 in amino acids: CASRGQSYEQYF. For the CDR3, the DNA is TGTGCCAGTAGGGGACAGTCCTACGAGCAGTACTTC.

This rearrangement joins TRBV7-9 to TRBJ1-2; TRBD1 matches 9 bases. Germline CDR1 is SEHNR and CDR2 is FQNEAQ (reference sequence). V lost 5 bases, J lost 6 bases, and 7 bases stayed unmatched. CDR3 length equals 14 residues. The CDR3 DNA is TGTGCCAGCAGCACTTCTACAGGGGGCAATGGCTACACCTTC. It specifies CASSTSTGGNGYTF. Full variable domain (outside the CDR3, taken from reference TRBV7-9 and TRBJ1-2): DTGVSQNPRHKITKRGQNVTFRCDPISEHNRLYWYRQTLGQGPEFLTYFQNEAQLEKSRLLSDRFSAERPKGSFSTLEIQRTEQGDSAMYLCASSTSTGGNGYTFGSGTRLTVV.

CDR3 sequence reads: CASSQGRTEYGYTF. As DNA, the CDR3 is TGTGCCAGCAGCCAAGGGAGGACAGAGTATGGCTACACCTTC. This chain joins TRBV14 and TRBJ1-2; a possible D gene is TRBD1 (6 bases). The CDR3 spans 14 residues. Germline CDR1 reads SGHDN; CDR2 reads FVKESK. V was pared by 1 base and J by 5 bases, with 11 bases between.

The V gene is TRBV6-5, the J gene TRBJ2-7; TRBD2 might be the D (6 bases). Trimming removed 6 bases at V and 4 bases at J, with 10 bases between. The CDR3 totals 12 residues. From germline, CDR1 is MNHEY and CDR2 SVGAGI. The CDR3, as DNA: TGTGCCAGCAGCTATGGGACTTACGAGCAGTACTTC. Its protein is CASSYGTYEQYF.

The V and J genes are TRBV5-1 and TRBJ1-2; 7 bases are a match to TRBD1. The CDR3 covers 15 residues. The V and J ends lost 4 bases and 1 base, in that order; junction bases with no gene match: 7. From germline, CDR1 is SGHRS and CDR2 YFSETQ. CDR3 DNA sequence: TGCGCCAGCAGCGGAGGGGGCGGCATTAACTATGGCTACACCTTC. Translating gives CASSGGGGINYGYTF.

This chain connects TRBV2 to TRBJ1-4, with D maybe TRBD1 (6 bases). Trimming took off 1 base at V and 8 bases at J, with 14 bases between the two ends. Germline V gives CDR1 SNHLY, CDR2 FYNNEI. CDR3 size: 15 residues. CDR3 nucleotides: TGTGCCAGCAGTGAAGATTCAGGGGCAGGCGAAAAACTGTTTTTT. The encoded protein is CASSEDSGAGEKLFF.

This chain connects TRBV2 to TRBJ1-1; no clear D. Germline CDR1 SNHLY, CDR2 FYNNEI. The length of the CDR3 is 13 residues. V lost 6 bases, J lost 5 bases, and 13 bases lay in between. The CDR3 loop reads CASREEAETEAFF. As DNA, the CDR3 is TGTGCCAGCAGGGAGGAGGCGGAGACTGAAGCTTTCTTT.

This chain joins TRBV19 and TRBJ2-3, with 8 bases matching TRBD2. Germline values: CDR1 LNHDA, CDR2 SQIVND (reference sequence). V gave up 1 base and J gave up 2 bases; unmatched junction bases: 2. This CDR3 region has 15 residues. The CDR3 DNA follows: TGTGCCAGTAGTATAGTAGCGGGATTCACAGATACGCAGTATTTT. Amino acid sequence: CASSIVAGFTDTQYF. Full variable domain (missing parts from reference TRBV19 and TRBJ2-3): DGGITQSPKYLFRKEGQNVTLSCEQNLNHDAMYWYRQDPGQGLRLIYYSQIVNDFQKGDIAEGYSVSREKKESFPLTVTSAQKNPTAFYLCASSIVAGFTDTQYFGPGTRLTVL.

The rearrangement uses TRBV12-5 and TRBJ1-2; D is undetermined. Germline V gene sequence: CDR1 LGHNT, CDR2 FRNRAP. This CDR3 region has 16 residues. The V gene lost 4 bases and the J gene lost 3 bases, with 18 bases spanning the gap. In DNA, the CDR3 is TGTGCTAGTGGTTCCAGCGTGGGTTTAGGCGACTATGGCTACACCTTC. Protein product: CASGSSVGLGDYGYTF.

This clone was recorded once. The V and J genes are TRBV14 and TRBJ2-5; D unclear. The ends were cut back, 1 base at V and 7 bases at J, with 10 bases in the middle. The CDR3 consists of 13 residues. The germline CDR1 and CDR2 sequences are SGHDN and FVKESK. CDR3 protein: CASSQGPPGTQYF. CDR3 nucleotides: TGTGCCAGCAGCCAAGGCCCGCCGGGGACCCAGTACTTC.

This sequence joins TRBV14 and TRBJ2-5; D is ambiguous. Germline V gene sequence: CDR1 SGHDN, CDR2 FVKESK. This CDR3 region has 15 residues. The ends were cut back, 0 bases at V and 0 bases at J, with 8 bases in the middle. The CDR3 loop is CASSQDLGHQETQYF. The DNA of the CDR3 is TGTGCCAGCAGCCAAGATCTGGGCCACCAAGAGACCCAGTACTTC.